This T cell receptor beta chain was retrieved from a study of graft-versus-host responses after intestinal transplantation. Study overall: Recipients were given multivisceral, liver-intestinal, or isolated intestinal transplants. General study findings and limits: Recipient-marrow GvH clones were detected, some having first appeared in ileum or blood. Peak circulating GvH clone levels tracked with early post-transplant HvG declines.

Looked up from germline, CDR1 is SGHRS and CDR2 is YFSETQ. This CDR3 has 16 amino acids. V dropped 4 bases and J dropped 8 bases, with 22 bases sitting between them. Only in-frame clones appear in the TCRdb table, and some are missing; sequencing was by immunoSEQ multiplex PCR. Of about 54,000 clones listed, 91% are singletons. Of note for this clone: Its target is unknown.

This TCR was recovered from a human patient who received an intestinal transplant, so some T cells may come from the graft donor. The sequences come from PBMCs, collected 650 to 670 days after intestinal transplant. The chain joins TRBV5-1 to TRBJ2-1; TRBD1 is a possible D gene (6 bases). This CDR3 reads CASSQGGNARVDEQFF. The CDR3 DNA is TGCGCCAGCAGCCAAGGGGGTAACGCAAGAGTGGATGAGCAGTTCTTC.